The 16 T cell receptor beta chains reported below all come from one sample, sequenced in a study of blood T cell repertoires in COVID-19. TCRdb's table, derived via immunoSEQ multiplex PCR, lists solely in-frame clones and lacks some. The sample has about 100,000 clones; almost 90% are singletons. The sequencing input was peripheral blood. Source of these receptors: a human donor in a cohort sampled during active COVID-19.

This chain connects TRBV30 to TRBJ1-1; TRBD1 agrees at 8 bases. In germline, CDR1 is GTSNPN, CDR2 SVGIG (reference sequence). The CDR3 is 13 residues long. J was trimmed by 1 base and V by 8 bases; bases with no gene match: 6. CDR3 nucleotide sequence: TGTGCCGGACAGGGACAAACGAACACTGAAGCTTTCTTT. As protein: CAGQGQTNTEAFF.

The J gene is TRBJ1-5, the V gene TRBV19, with 9 positions matching TRBD1. Germline CDR1 is LNHDA and CDR2 is SQIVND (reference sequence). The CDR3 is 13 residues long. Trimming removed 6 bases from V and 7 bases from J; junction bases left unmatched: 4. DNA for the CDR3: TGTGCCAGTAGCGAGGACAGGGGACAGCCCCAGCATTTT. Residues: CASSEDRGQPQHF.

The chain uses TRBV12-3 or TRBV12-4 and TRBJ2-3; possibly TRBD1 for D (6 bases). The CDR3 length is 12 residues. V lost 3 bases to trimming and J lost 10 bases, with 11 bases between them. The CDR3 spells CASSLGTTAQYF. As DNA, the CDR3 is TGTGCCAGCAGTTTGGGGACAACAGCGCAGTATTTT.

The rearrangement links TRBV5-4 to TRBJ2-3, with 7 bases that match TRBD2. CDR3 length: 13 amino acids. Germline V gene lookup returns CDR1 SGHNT and CDR2 YYREEE (reference sequence). Losses at the gene ends were 4 bases for V and 5 bases for J; bases not matched to a gene: 4. This CDR3 is CASSTGREDTQYF. CDR3 nucleotides: TGTGCCAGCAGCACGGGGAGGGAAGATACGCAGTATTTT.

The rearrangement uses TRBV28 and TRBJ1-2; D is ambiguous. V was shortened by 7 bases and J by 4 bases, with 10 bases between the two germline ends. The CDR3 length is 12 residues. Germline CDR1 is MDHEN and CDR2 is SYDVKM. The CDR3 nucleotides read TGTGCCAGCAACCTCGAGGGCTATGGCTACACCTTC. Translated, it gives CASNLEGYGYTF.

CDR3 sequence reads: CASSYGLVDNEQFF. The CDR3 bases are TGTGCCAGCAGTTACGGGCTGGTGGACAATGAGCAGTTCTTC. The chain carries TRBV6-5 and TRBJ2-1; unclear D gene. V lost 2 bases to trimming and J lost 5 bases, with 10 bases between them. Germline V gene data show CDR1 as MNHEY and CDR2 as SVGAGI. This CDR3 has 14 amino acids.

V is TRBV24-1 and J is TRBJ2-7; TRBD1 agrees at 8 bases. This CDR3 comprises 15 residues. The germline V gene encodes CDR1 KGHDR and CDR2 SFDVKD. The junction had 10 bases not matched to a gene; V was cut back by 7 bases and J by 3 bases. The CDR3 DNA reads as TGTGCCACCAGCTCGAGGGACAGGCAGGTCTACGAGCAGTACTTC. Translated: CATSSRDRQVYEQYF.

CDR3 region: CASTTGTGGFYEQYF. In nucleotides, the CDR3 is TGTGCCAGCACTACCGGGACAGGGGGTTTCTACGAGCAGTACTTC. The V call is TRBV28, the J call TRBJ2-7; the match to TRBD1 covers 11 bases. Germline V gene sequence: CDR1 MDHEN, CDR2 SYDVKM. Trimming took 7 bases from V and 3 from J; bases not matched to a gene: 8. This CDR3 contains 15 residues.

This clone has just one count. The genes are TRBV5-4 and TRBJ2-4; TRBD1 might be the D (5 bases). The CDR3 covers 16 residues. Germline lookup yields CDR1 SGHNT and CDR2 YYREEE (reference sequence). Trimming removed 4 bases at V and 7 bases at J, with 21 bases between. The CDR3 DNA sequence: TGTGCCAGCAGCCCGGTGCCGCAGGGTTCTTTGAACATTCAGTACTTC. This translates into CASSPVPQGSLNIQYF.

The CDR3 sequence is CASSLGQYGYTF. As DNA, the CDR3 is TGTGCCAGCAGTTTGGGACAGTATGGCTACACCTTC. The chain is built from TRBV12-3 or TRBV12-4 and TRBJ1-2; TRBD1 matches at 7 bases. CDR3 size: 12 residues. J lost 5 bases, V lost 3 bases, and 0 bases had no gene match.

J is TRBJ2-3 and V is TRBV7-2; 10 bases align to TRBD2. The CDR3 consists of 15 residues. The V gene end was trimmed by 2 bases and the J gene end by 9 bases; junction bases not matched to a gene: 8. Per the germline V gene, CDR1 is SGHTA and CDR2 is FQGNSA. The CDR3 reads CASSLKAGGLDTQYF. The CDR3, as DNA: TGTGCCAGCAGCTTAAAAGCGGGAGGGTTGGACACGCAGTATTTT.

The V and J genes are TRBV2 and TRBJ2-1, with 10 nucleotides matching TRBD2. The CDR3 contains 15 residues. V shed 7 bases and J 7 bases; nucleotides not matched to a gene: 10. The germline V gene has CDR1 SNHLY and CDR2 FYNNEI. The CDR3: CASNRASGSWNEQFF. The CDR3 coding sequence is TGTGCCAGCAATAGAGCTAGCGGGAGCTGGAATGAGCAGTTCTTC.

The V and J genes are TRBV9 and TRBJ2-7, with 8 bases aligning to TRBD1. Trimming cost V 3 bases and J 2 bases; bases outside gene matches: 10. Germline V CDR1 and CDR2: SGDLS, YYNGEE. This CDR3 comprises 16 residues. The DNA for the CDR3 is TGTGCCAGCAGCGATTTCCCGACAGGGGCCACCTACGAGCAGTACTTC. Translating it yields CASSDFPTGATYEQYF.

The chain couples TRBV6-5 to TRBJ1-1; possibly TRBD1 for D (5 bases). CDR1 is MNHEY and CDR2 is SVGAGI in the germline V gene. V was trimmed by 8 bases and J by 0 bases, leaving 13 bases between them. The CDR3 loop spans 14 amino acids. CDR3 in DNA: TGTGCCAGCGGGAGGGGCAGCCTGAACACTGAAGCTTTCTTT. Amino acid sequence: CASGRGSLNTEAFF.

This clone was recorded at least ten times. The rearrangement joins TRBV27 to TRBJ1-1; D might be TRBD1 (5 bases). Germline V lookup: CDR1 MNHEY, CDR2 SMNVEV (reference sequence). V was trimmed by 6 bases and J by 4 bases, leaving 15 bases between them. This CDR3 spans 14 amino acids. Here the CDR3 reads CASREGLSGTEAFF. For the CDR3, the DNA is TGTGCCAGCAGGGAGGGGTTGTCGGGCACTGAAGCTTTCTTT.

This chain connects TRBV6-6 to TRBJ1-2; 7 bases agree with TRBD1. Germline V lookup: CDR1 MNHNY, CDR2 SVGAGI (reference sequence). Germline trimming cut 2 bases from V and 4 bases from J; bases unmatched to any gene: 7. CDR3 length equals 15 residues. CDR3 amino acids: CASSYLTTGTYGYTF. The CDR3 DNA is TGTGCCAGCAGTTACCTCACGACAGGGACCTATGGCTACACCTTC.